This TCR beta chain stems from a study of blood T cell repertoires in COVID-19. Background on the study: PBMCs, B-cell-depleted T cells, or T cells were the source of the cDNA or gDNA that made up the material.

Under the authors' procedure: Reference gene primers were amplified, and this amplification served to estimate nucleated cell counts. Generated by immunoSEQ multiplex PCR, the TCRdb table keeps only in-frame clones and is missing some. D and trimming were read from the DNA, whereas the V and J calls and clone size are those reported in that table. Among about 380,000 clones listed, approximately 80% were seen once. CDR1 LGHDT and CDR2 YNNKEL come from the germline V gene (reference sequence). V was clipped by 0 bases and J by 4 bases, with 7 bases between them. The CDR3 has 13 residues. Specimen: peripheral blood. The V call is TRBV3-1 (or the pseudogene TRBV3-2), the J call TRBJ2-7; D is unclear. The receptor was isolated from a human donor with acute or convalescent COVID-19. The donor label of this sample is uncertain. CDR3 loop: CASSQDIRYEQYF. As DNA, the CDR3 is TGTGCCAGCAGCCAAGATATCAGGTACGAGCAGTACTTC.